This T cell receptor beta chain comes out of a study of blood T cells in healthy people across ages. Study results and caveats: Compared with aged donors, long-lived donors showed fewer expanded clones, suggesting selection. PBMCs left unsorted prevented a conclusive naive versus antigen-experienced comparison.

Russia was home to the donors, healthy Caucasian individuals aged roughly 6 to 100. With a J-beta primer mix and a sample-barcoded 5' primer, a second PCR ran about 7 to 12 cycles. Each TCR beta cDNA got a 12-nucleotide random molecular identifier. TCRdb reanalysed the 5' RACE reads using MiXCR and keeps one entry per CDR3 protein. The sample holds 1.5 million to 2 million distinct CDR3 sequences, approximately 50% seen once. With 1 base clipped from V and 6 bases from J, the junction kept 4 bases outside the gene matches. This CDR3 contains 14 residues. Germline assignment: CDR1 SGHRS and CDR2 YFSETQ. This clonotype was observed a handful of times. Antigen unknown.

The material sequenced was blood. The V gene is TRBV5-1, the J gene TRBJ2-1, with 7 nucleotides matching TRBD1. The clonotype was recovered from a woman between 35 and 50 years old in good health. In nucleotides, the CDR3 is TGCGCCAGCAGCTTGAGGGGGCACACCAATGAGCAGTTCTTC. Its protein is CASSLRGHTNEQFF. The complete variable domain, with remaining parts taken from reference TRBV5-1 and TRBJ2-1, reads KAGVTQTPRYLIKTRGQQVTLSCSPISGHRSVSWYQQTPGQGLQFLFEYFSETQRNKGNFPGRFSGRQFSNSRSEMNVSTLELGDSALYLCASSLRGHTNEQFFGPGTRLTVL.